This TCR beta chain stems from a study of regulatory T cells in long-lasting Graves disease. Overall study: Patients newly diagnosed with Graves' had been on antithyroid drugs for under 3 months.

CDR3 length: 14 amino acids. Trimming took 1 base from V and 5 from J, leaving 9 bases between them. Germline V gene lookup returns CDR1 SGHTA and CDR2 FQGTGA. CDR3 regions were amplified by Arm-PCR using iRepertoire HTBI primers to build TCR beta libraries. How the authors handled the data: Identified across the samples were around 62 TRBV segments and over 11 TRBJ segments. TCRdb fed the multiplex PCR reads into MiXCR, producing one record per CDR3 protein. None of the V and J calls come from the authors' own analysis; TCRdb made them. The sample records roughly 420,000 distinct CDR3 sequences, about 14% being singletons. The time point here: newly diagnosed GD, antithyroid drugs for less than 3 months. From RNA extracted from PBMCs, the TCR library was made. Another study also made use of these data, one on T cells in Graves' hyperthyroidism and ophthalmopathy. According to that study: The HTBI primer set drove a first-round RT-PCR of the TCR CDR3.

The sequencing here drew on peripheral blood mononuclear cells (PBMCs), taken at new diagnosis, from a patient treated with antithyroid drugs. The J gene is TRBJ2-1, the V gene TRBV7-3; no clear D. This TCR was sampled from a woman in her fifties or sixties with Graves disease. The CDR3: CASSLRAGNNEQFF. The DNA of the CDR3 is TGTGCCAGCAGCTTAAGGGCAGGAAACAATGAGCAGTTCTTC. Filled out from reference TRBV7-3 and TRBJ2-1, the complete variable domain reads GAGVSQTPSNKVTEKGKYVELRCDPISGHTALYWYRQSLGQGPEFLIYFQGTGAADDSGLPNDRFFAVRPEGSVSTLKIQRTERGDSAVYLCASSLRAGNNEQFFGPGTRLTVL.